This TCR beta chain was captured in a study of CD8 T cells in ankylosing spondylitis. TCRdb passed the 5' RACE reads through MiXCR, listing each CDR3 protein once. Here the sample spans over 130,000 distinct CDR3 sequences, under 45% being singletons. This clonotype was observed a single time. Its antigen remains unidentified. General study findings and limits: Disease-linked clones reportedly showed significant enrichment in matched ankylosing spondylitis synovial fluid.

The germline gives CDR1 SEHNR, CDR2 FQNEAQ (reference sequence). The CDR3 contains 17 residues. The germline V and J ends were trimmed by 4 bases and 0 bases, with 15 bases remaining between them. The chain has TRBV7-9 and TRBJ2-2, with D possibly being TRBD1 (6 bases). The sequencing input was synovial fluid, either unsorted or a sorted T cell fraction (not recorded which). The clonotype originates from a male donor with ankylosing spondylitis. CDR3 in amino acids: CASSSGQSLTNTGELFF. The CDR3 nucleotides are TGTGCCAGCAGCTCGGGACAAAGTTTAACGAACACCGGGGAGCTGTTTTTT.